Presented here are 2 T cell receptor beta chains from one specimen sequenced in a study of molecular identifiers for immune sequencing clone quantification. One entry per CDR3 protein, called by TCRdb with MiXCR from the PCR reads. Of approximately 670,000 distinct CDR3 sequences in the sample, just under 20% were seen once. Sequenced input: naive CD8+ T cells from blood, with Jurkat cell RNA spiked in. Subset defined: FACS-sorted CD8+CD4-CCR7+CD45RA+ naive T cells. These receptors all stem from a human donor in good health. Some libraries in this study had Jurkat cell RNA spiked in.

A word on this clonotype: This may be a read error, as it is one base from a much larger clone. V and J are TRBV27 and TRBJ2-4, with D possibly TRBD1 on 6 matching bases. The germline V gene encodes CDR1 MNHEY and CDR2 SMNVEV (reference sequence). The CDR3 has 15 residues. Trimming pared 7 bases from V and 2 bases from J, leaving 15 bases between. The CDR3 reads CASNFQGRSKNIQYF. The DNA for the CDR3 is TGTGCCAGCAATTTCCAGGGGAGATCCAAAAACATTCAGTACTTC.

In its sample, this clonotype was seen many times. Germline and junction disagree at one end, which may indicate a read error. The rearrangement uses TRBV12-3 or TRBV12-4 and TRBJ2-2; D gene unclear. CDR3 length: 13 amino acids. The CDR3 DNA sequence: TGTGCCAGCAGCTTAGGAGACACCGGGGAGCTGTTTTTT. Residues: CASSLGDTGELFF.